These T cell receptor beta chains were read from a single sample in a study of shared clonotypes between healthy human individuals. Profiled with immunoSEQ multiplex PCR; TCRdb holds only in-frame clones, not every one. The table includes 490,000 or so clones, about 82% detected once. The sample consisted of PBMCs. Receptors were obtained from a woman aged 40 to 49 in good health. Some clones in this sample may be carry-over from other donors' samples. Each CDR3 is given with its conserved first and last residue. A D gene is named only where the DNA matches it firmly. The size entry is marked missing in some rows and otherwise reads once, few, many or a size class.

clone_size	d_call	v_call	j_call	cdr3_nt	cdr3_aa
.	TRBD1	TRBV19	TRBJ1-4	TGTGCCAGTAGTGTCCGGACAGGTCCAACTAATGAAAAACTGTTTTTT	CASSVRTGPTNEKLFF
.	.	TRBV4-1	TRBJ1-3	TGCGCCAGCAGCCAAGAAGGACTTGGAAACACCATATATTTT	CASSQEGLGNTIYF
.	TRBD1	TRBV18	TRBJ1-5	TGTGCCAGCTCATCTCAGACAGGGTCCCCTACTAGCAATCAGCCCCAGCATTTT	CASSSQTGSPTSNQPQHF
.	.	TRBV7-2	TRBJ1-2	TGTGCCAGCAGCTCGGACAGCGATTATGGCTACACCTTC	CASSSDSDYGYTF
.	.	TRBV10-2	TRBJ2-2	TGCGCCAGCAGTCCCGGGGGAGCCGGGGAGCTGTTTTTT	CASSPGGAGELFF
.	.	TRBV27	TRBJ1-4	TGTGCCAGCAGTTTATCCCCACACAGTCCTAATGAAAAACTGTTTTTT	CASSLSPHSPNEKLFF
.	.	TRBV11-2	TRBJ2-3	TGTGCCAGCAGCCCTCTAGGGGGAGGGCGCACAGATACGCAGTATTTT	CASSPLGGGRTDTQYF
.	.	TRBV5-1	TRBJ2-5	TGCGCCAGCAGCTTAATGGGTTCGGCGGGGGAGACCCAGTACTTC	CASSLMGSAGETQYF
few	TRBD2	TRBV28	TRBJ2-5	TGTGCCAGCAGTACTCGGACTAGCGCGCGGACTCCTCAAGAGACCCAGTACTTC	CASSTRTSARTPQETQYF
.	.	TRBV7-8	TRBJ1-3	TGTGCCAGCAGCAGGACAGCTGGAAACACCATATATTTT	CASSRTAGNTIYF
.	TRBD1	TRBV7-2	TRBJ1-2	TGTGCCAGCAGCCCACAGGGGGCTGTTCATGGCTACACCTTC	CASSPQGAVHGYTF
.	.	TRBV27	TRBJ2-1	TGTGCCAGCAGTTTACTTGGGGGGCGCGTCTACAATGAGCAGTTCTTC	CASSLLGGRVYNEQFF
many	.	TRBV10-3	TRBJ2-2	TGTGCCATCCGTGGGGTAGGACAGAACACCGGGGAGCTGTTTTTT	CAIRGVGQNTGELFF
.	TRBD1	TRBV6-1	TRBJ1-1	TGTGCCAGCACCATGGACAGGACCCAACAGGGTTTCTTT	CASTMDRTQQGFF
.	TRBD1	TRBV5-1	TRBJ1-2	TGCGCCAGCAGCGTAGACGGGACAGGGTTTGGCTACACCTTC	CASSVDGTGFGYTF
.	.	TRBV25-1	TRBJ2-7	TGTGCCAGCATCGGCAGGGTCTATCCCTACGAGCAGTACTTC	CASIGRVYPYEQYF
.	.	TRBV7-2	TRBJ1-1	TGTGCCAGCAGCTTAGCGGCACAATCGGTAGCTGAAGCTTTCTTT	CASSLAAQSVAEAFF
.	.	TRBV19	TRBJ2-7	TGTGCCAGGGGAAGGAGACAGACCTCCTACGAGCAGTACTTC	CARGRRQTSYEQYF
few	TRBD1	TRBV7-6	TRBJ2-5	TGTGCCAGCAGCTTAGTTACAGGGGGAGAGACCCAGTACTTC	CASSLVTGGETQYF
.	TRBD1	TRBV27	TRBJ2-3	TGTGCCAGCCACAGGGGCCATACGCAGTATTTT	CASHRGHTQYF